A single sample gave rise to the 5 T cell receptor beta chains below, sequenced in a study of cytomegalovirus exposure and HLA in healthy donors. Researchers ran the PCR with 60 Vbeta and 13 Jbeta primers. Measured with immunoSEQ multiplex PCR; TCRdb has only the in-frame clones, and not every one. The sample carries 150,000 or so clones, around two thirds recorded once. The specimen sequenced was PBMCs. The receptors derive from a man under 40 in good health and CMV-seropositive.

This clone was found a few times. The J gene is TRBJ1-1, the V gene TRBV10-3, with TRBD1 matching over 7 bases. CDR3 length equals 15 residues. The germline V gene encodes CDR1 ENHRY and CDR2 SYGVKD. Germline trimming cut 4 bases from V and 6 bases from J; bases unmatched to any gene: 11. The CDR3 protein is CAISGGGGQGAEAFF. In nucleotides, the CDR3 is TGTGCCATCAGTGGGGGTGGGGGGCAGGGGGCTGAAGCTTTCTTT.

This clone has just a few counts. J is TRBJ2-1 and V is TRBV11-2, with 13 bases that match TRBD2. The CDR3 has 17 residues. J was trimmed by 2 bases and V by 5 bases; bases with no gene match: 6. The germline V gene has CDR1 SGHAT and CDR2 FQNNGV. This chain's CDR3 is CASSLGTSGTPYNEQFF. CDR3 DNA: TGTGCCAGCAGCCTAGGGACTAGCGGGACCCCCTACAATGAGCAGTTCTTC.

The genes are TRBV13 and TRBJ1-1; D gene uncertain. CDR1 and CDR2 from the germline V gene are PRHDT and FYEKMQ (reference sequence). The CDR3 consists of 15 residues. V lost 5 bases and J lost 1, with 14 bases in between. This CDR3 is CASSPLGGQNTEAFF. As DNA, the CDR3 is TGTGCCAGCAGCCCGTTGGGAGGCCAGAACACTGAAGCTTTCTTT. Supplemented by reference TRBV13 and TRBJ1-1, the full variable domain reads AAGVIQSPRHLIKEKRETATLKCYPIPRHDTVYWYQQGPGQDPQFLISFYEKMQSDKGSIPDRFSAQQFSDYHSELNMSSLELGDSALYFCASSPLGGQNTEAFFGQGTRLTVV.

This chain connects TRBV2 to TRBJ1-1, with D hard to call. This CDR3 contains 13 residues. V shed 4 bases and J shed 2 bases, with 8 bases lying between them. The V gene's germline CDR1 is SNHLY and CDR2 FYNNEI. In DNA form, the CDR3 reads TGTGCCAGCAGTGGGGCAGACAACACTGAAGCTTTCTTT. The encoded protein is CASSGADNTEAFF. Filled out from reference TRBV2 and TRBJ1-1, the complete variable domain reads EPEVTQTPSHQVTQMGQEVILRCVPISNHLYFYWYRQILGQKVEFLVSFYNNEISEKSEIFDDQFSVERPDGSNFTLKIRSTKLEDSAMYFCASSGADNTEAFFGQGTRLTVV.

The CDR3, as DNA: TGCGCCAGCAGCCAAGTAGCGGGAGGGCCAACCGGGGAGCTGTTTTTT. This codes for CASSQVAGGPTGELFF. The V call is TRBV4-1, the J call TRBJ2-2, with 11 bases fitting TRBD2. J lost 5 bases, V lost 1 base, and 3 bases had no gene match. The CDR3 extends over 16 amino acids. CDR1 MGHRA and CDR2 YSYEKL come from the germline V gene.